The 32 T cell receptor beta chains listed next were all sequenced from one sample in a study of radiotherapy plus CTLA-4 blockade in lung cancer. Profiled with immunoSEQ multiplex PCR; TCRdb holds only in-frame clones, not every one. The data hold 90,000 to 130,000 clones, with roughly 77% observed a single time. The material sequenced was peripheral blood, taken from a patient treated with radiotherapy plus ipilimumab. These receptors all stem from a human donor with non-small cell lung cancer that progressed on radiotherapy plus ipilimumab. Some clones in this sample may be carry-over from other donors' samples.

This sequence joins TRBV6-5 and TRBJ1-4; possibly TRBD1 for D (5 bases). Germline V gene data show CDR1 as MNHEY and CDR2 as SVGAGI. V was pared by 5 bases and J by 8 bases, with 18 bases between. This CDR3 comprises 15 residues. CDR3 region: CASSPGPSRGEKLFF. CDR3 DNA sequence: TGTGCCAGCAGTCCCGGGCCCTCGAGGGGAGAAAAACTGTTTTTT.

The chain carries TRBV6-1 and TRBJ1-2; 9 bases fit TRBD1. Trimming cost V 6 bases and J 6 bases; bases outside gene matches: 11. The CDR3 has 15 amino acids. Germline V gives CDR1 MNHNS, CDR2 SASEGT. The DNA of the CDR3 is TGTGCCAGCAGCCTACGTACAGGGGGCGGTCATGGCTACACCTTC. Translating it yields CASSLRTGGGHGYTF.

The V and J genes are TRBV2 and TRBJ1-2; 7 positions agree with TRBD1. The CDR3 sequence is 13 residues long. The germline V gene has CDR1 SNHLY and CDR2 FYNNEI. The V and J ends lost 7 bases and 6 bases, in that order; junction bases with no gene match: 8. The CDR3 DNA is TGTGCCAGCAAGGAGGGGGCAGGAGATGGCTACACCTTC. Its protein product is CASKEGAGDGYTF.

CDR3 residues: CASSYVGVRNTIYF. The CDR3 DNA is TGTGCCAGTTCGTATGTGGGTGTGCGAAACACCATATATTTT. The chain links TRBV6-1 to TRBJ1-3; D gene ambiguous. Germline CDR1 is MNHNS and CDR2 is SASEGT. V lost 9 bases and J lost 5, with 17 bases in between. CDR3 length: 14 residues.

The rearrangement uses TRBV23-1 and TRBJ2-7, with 9 bases identical to TRBD1. TRBV23-1 is sorted into the ORF group, with uncertain function. This CDR3 is built from 12 residues. J was trimmed by 9 bases and V by 7 bases; bases with no gene match: 7. CDR3 sequence (DNA): TGCGCCAGCACCGGGACAGGGCCTGCGCAGTACTTC. This sequence encodes CASTGTGPAQYF.

The gene calls are TRBV6-5 and TRBJ2-7; no reliable D call. V lost 6 bases and J 6 bases, leaving 12 bases between the germline ends. The CDR3 totals 12 residues. The germline gives CDR1 MNHEY, CDR2 SVGAGI. CDR3 region: CASSRLGSEQYF. DNA of the CDR3: TGTGCCAGCAGCCGCTTGGGGTCCGAGCAGTACTTC.

V gene TRBV7-2 combines with J gene TRBJ1-6; maybe TRBD1 (6 bases). Germline CDR1 is SGHTA and CDR2 is FQGNSA. The CDR3 spans 14 residues. Trimming cost V 5 bases and J 6 bases, with 11 bases left between them. The CDR3 DNA is TGTGCCAGCAGCCCTGACAGGACTAATTCACCCCTCCACTTT. It yields the protein CASSPDRTNSPLHF.

V is TRBV5-6 and J is TRBJ1-5, with D perhaps TRBD1 (5 bases). The CDR3 has 15 amino acids. With 4 bases removed from V and 7 bases from J, the gap between germline ends came to 18 bases. Germline V gene data show CDR1 as SGHDT and CDR2 as YYEEEE. CDR3 sequence (DNA): TGTGCCAGCAGCGCCGCCCAGGGACTATGGCAGCCCCAGCATTTT. Residues: CASSAAQGLWQPQHF. The full variable domain, with the rest looked up from reference TRBV5-6 and TRBJ1-5, is DAGVTQSPTHLIKTRGQQVTLRCSPKSGHDTVSWYQQALGQGPQFIFQYYEEEERQRGNFPDRFSGHQFPNYSSELNVNALLLGDSALYLCASSAAQGLWQPQHFGDGTRLSIL.

This sequence joins TRBV29-1 and TRBJ2-5; 8 nucleotides align to TRBD1. With 6 bases clipped from V and 5 bases from J, the junction kept 14 bases outside the gene matches. The CDR3 totals 15 residues. Germline V gives CDR1 SQVTM, CDR2 ANQGSEA. The CDR3 bases are TGCAGCGTGGGAGCCCTCCCAGGGGGCGGTGAGACCCAGTACTTC. Its protein is CSVGALPGGGETQYF.

This chain connects TRBV28 to TRBJ2-3; 8 nucleotides line up with TRBD1. The germline gives CDR1 MDHEN, CDR2 SYDVKM. After removal of 6 bases from V and 1 base from J, the junction contained 6 bases not matched to a gene. There are 15 residues in the CDR3. The CDR3 sequence: CASRAGGRGTDTQYF. CDR3 coding DNA: TGTGCCAGCAGAGCAGGGGGCAGGGGCACAGATACGCAGTATTTT.

This chain uses TRBV4-3 with TRBJ2-3, with D possibly matching TRBD1 (5 bases). This CDR3 has 13 residues. V was pared by 0 bases and J by 10 bases, with 11 bases between. CDR1 is LGHNA, CDR2 YSLEER, per germline. CDR3 protein: CASSQEELGAQYF. CDR3 sequence (DNA): TGCGCCAGCAGCCAAGAAGAGTTAGGGGCGCAGTATTTT.

This clone was seen more than once but under ten times. This chain joins TRBV4-3 and TRBJ1-2; 7 bases line up with TRBD1. The ends lost 2 bases at V and 3 bases at J; junction bases unmatched: 6. The CDR3 contains 15 residues. Germline-derived CDR1 and CDR2 are LGHNA and YSLEER. DNA of the CDR3: TGCGCCAGCAGCCAACTGAAGGGGGCTGACTATGGCTACACCTTC. Translation: CASSQLKGADYGYTF.

This clone was observed a handful of times. The V call is TRBV6-4, the J call TRBJ2-3; D is possibly TRBD2 (5 bases). Trimming took off 3 bases at V and 1 base at J, with 5 bases between the two ends. This CDR3 comprises 13 residues. Germline values: CDR1 MRHNA, CDR2 SNTAGT. CDR3 coding DNA: TGTGCCAGCAGTGAGCGGGGCACAGATACGCAGTATTTT. Encoded protein: CASSERGTDTQYF.

As to this clone: A much larger clone lies one base from this, so it may be a read error. The rearrangement links TRBV13 to TRBJ2-7; D is unresolved. CDR1 and CDR2 from the germline V gene are PRHDT and FYEKMQ (reference sequence). The CDR3 has 12 amino acids. The V end was cut by 1 base, the J end by 2 bases, with 3 bases between. The CDR3 sequence: CASSLAPYEQYF. The DNA for the CDR3 is TGTGCCAGCAGCTTAGCCCCCTACGAGCAGTACTTC.

The V gene is TRBV9, the J gene TRBJ2-7; no clear D gene. This CDR3 is 14 amino acids long. The germline CDR1 and CDR2 sequences are SGDLS and YYNGEE. V lost 0 bases to trimming and J lost 7 bases, with 14 bases between them. This CDR3 reads CASSVEAGRAEQYF. The CDR3 DNA reads as TGTGCCAGCAGCGTAGAGGCAGGAAGGGCGGAGCAGTACTTC.

The chain links TRBV6-6 to TRBJ1-6, with TRBD1 matching 7 bases. With 4 bases clipped from V and 10 bases from J, the junction kept 4 bases outside the gene matches. Per germline, CDR1 MNHNY and CDR2 SVGAGI (reference sequence). There are 13 residues in the CDR3. The CDR3 DNA is TGTGCCAGCAGTTTCGGGACAGACTCACCCCTCCACTTT. Amino acids: CASSFGTDSPLHF.

Here the CDR3 reads CASSFTRGLGETQYF. In nucleotides, the CDR3 is TGTGCCAGCAGTTTCACCAGGGGGCTAGGGGAGACCCAGTACTTC. The rearrangement uses TRBV2 and TRBJ2-5; TRBD1 matches 8 bases. After removal of 5 bases from V and 5 bases from J, the junction contained 10 bases not matched to a gene. The V gene's germline CDR1 is SNHLY and CDR2 FYNNEI. This CDR3 is 15 amino acids long.

This clone was recorded only once. The V gene is TRBV19, the J gene TRBJ1-2, with D uncertain. Trimming cost V 4 bases and J 2 bases, with 8 bases left between them. The germline gives CDR1 LNHDA, CDR2 SQIVND (reference sequence). This CDR3 is 13 amino acids long. CDR3 sequence: CASSTGFNYGYTF. DNA of the CDR3: TGTGCCAGTAGTACAGGATTCAACTATGGCTACACCTTC.

The chain has TRBV27 and TRBJ1-2, with D unresolved. The CDR3 sequence is 13 residues long. With 2 bases removed from V and 2 bases from J, the gap between germline ends came to 6 bases. Germline CDR1 MNHEY, CDR2 SMNVEV (reference sequence). CDR3 in DNA: TGTGCCAGCAGTTTAGGGGAAAACTATGGCTACACCTTC. This codes for CASSLGENYGYTF.

V is TRBV9 and J is TRBJ1-6; D remains ambiguous. The germline gives CDR1 SGDLS, CDR2 YYNGEE. The CDR3 loop spans 13 amino acids. V lost 0 bases and J lost 8, with 6 bases in between. The CDR3 reads CASSVEVDSPLHF. CDR3 in DNA: TGTGCCAGCAGCGTAGAGGTGGATTCACCCCTCCACTTT.

The chain joins TRBV6-5 to TRBJ2-2; possibly TRBD1 for D (5 bases). Between the trimmed V and J ends, which lost 6 bases and 6 bases, there was a span of 17 bases. The CDR3 totals 15 residues. Germline V gives CDR1 MNHEY, CDR2 SVGAGI. The CDR3 loop reads CASRSRKGSAGELFF. The CDR3 DNA reads as TGTGCCAGCAGATCGAGGAAGGGGTCGGCCGGGGAGCTGTTTTTT.

The chain recombines TRBV30 with TRBJ1-5, with a weak D call TRBD1 (6 bases). V lost 2 bases to trimming and J lost 5 bases, with 13 bases between them. Per the germline V gene, CDR1 is GTSNPN and CDR2 is SVGIG (reference sequence). This CDR3 spans 14 amino acids. DNA of the CDR3: TGTGCCTGGAGTACAGGGAGCGTCGATCAGCCCCAGCATTTT. As protein: CAWSTGSVDQPQHF.

The rearrangement uses TRBV5-1 and TRBJ2-1; D is tentatively TRBD1 or TRBD2 (5 bases each). Germline V gives CDR1 SGHRS, CDR2 YFSETQ. V lost 0 bases, J lost 6 bases, and 25 bases lay in between. This CDR3 region has 19 residues. The CDR3 sequence is CASSLGRGLSTITINEQFF. The DNA for the CDR3 is TGCGCCAGCAGCTTGGGTCGGGGCCTATCTACAATCACCATCAATGAGCAGTTCTTC.

The sample holds a few counts of this clone. The rearrangement uses TRBV29-1 and TRBJ2-7, with 11 bases aligning to TRBD1. In germline, CDR1 is SQVTM, CDR2 ANQGSEA. The V and J ends lost 6 bases and 3 bases, in that order; junction bases with no gene match: 7. The CDR3 consists of 14 residues. The CDR3 DNA reads as TGCAGCGTCACCCCCGGGACAGGGGGCTACGAGCAGTACTTC. This translates into CSVTPGTGGYEQYF.

In its sample, this clone was seen once. V is TRBV27 and J is TRBJ1-1; possible D gene TRBD1, 5 bases. Germline values: CDR1 MNHEY, CDR2 SMNVEV (reference sequence). The CDR3 covers 14 residues. Trimming removed 2 bases at V and 1 base at J, with 8 bases between. CDR3 sequence reads: CASSLVDRNTEAFF. The CDR3 nucleotides read TGTGCCAGCAGTTTAGTAGACAGGAACACTGAAGCTTTCTTT.

The J gene is TRBJ1-2, the V gene TRBV20-1; D unclear. Germline values: CDR1 DFQATT, CDR2 SNEGSKA (reference sequence). The CDR3 totals 11 residues. Trimming removed 4 bases from V and 8 bases from J, with 11 bases in between. The CDR3 spells CSATDLLGYTF. The CDR3 DNA follows: TGCAGTGCTACGGACCTTTTGGGCTACACCTTC.

The chain joins TRBV11-2 to TRBJ1-6, with a tentative D call TRBD1 (5 bases). CDR1 and CDR2 from the germline V gene are SGHAT and FQNNGV. The CDR3 length is 14 residues. The germline V and J ends were trimmed by 6 bases and 3 bases, with 9 bases remaining between them. CDR3 loop: CASSEGFYNSPLHF. In nucleotides, the CDR3 is TGTGCCAGCAGTGAGGGGTTCTATAATTCACCCCTCCACTTT.

The J gene is TRBJ2-2, the V gene TRBV4-2; TRBD1 matches 7 bases. V trimming: 4 bases; J trimming: 2 bases; junction bases outside the gene matches: 1. The CDR3 extends over 14 amino acids. Germline assignment: CDR1 LGHNA and CDR2 YNFKEQ. For the CDR3, the DNA is TGTGCCAGCAGCCGACAGGGAAACACCGGGGAGCTGTTTTTT. Its translation is CASSRQGNTGELFF.

A few counts support this clone. V gene TRBV5-5 combines with J gene TRBJ1-2; 10 nucleotides align to TRBD1. This CDR3 has 14 amino acids. Germline CDR1 is SGHKS and CDR2 is YYEKEE (reference sequence). V trimming: 3 bases; J trimming: 4 bases; junction bases outside the gene matches: 3. The CDR3 spells CASSWTGGVYGYTF. The CDR3 nucleotides read TGTGCCAGCAGCTGGACAGGGGGGGTCTATGGCTACACCTTC.

DNA for the CDR3: TGTGTCAGAAGACAAAAGCTAGGACGGAAGAACACTGAAGCTTTCTTT. Protein: CVRRQKLGRKNTEAFF. The V gene is TRBV7-5, the J gene TRBJ1-1. TRBV7-5 is a known pseudogene. This CDR3 is 16 amino acids long.

The chain is built from TRBV25-1 and TRBJ2-7; 8 bases match TRBD1. The junction had 7 bases not matched to a gene; V was cut back by 3 bases and J by 3 bases. CDR3 length equals 15 residues. The germline CDR1 and CDR2 sequences are MGHDK and SYGVNS. The CDR3 sequence: CASSERQGAFYEQYF. CDR3 bases: TGTGCCAGCAGTGAGAGGCAGGGGGCTTTCTACGAGCAGTACTTC.

The V gene is TRBV28, the J gene TRBJ1-6; tentatively, D is TRBD1 (6 bases). This CDR3 contains 17 residues. Germline V CDR1 and CDR2: MDHEN, SYDVKM. The V and J ends lost 6 bases and 3 bases respectively, with 18 bases between them. This chain's CDR3 is CASRTTYRVRYNSPLHF. CDR3 DNA sequence: TGTGCCAGCAGGACTACCTACAGGGTCCGCTATAATTCACCCCTCCACTTT. The variable domain in full, with the rest retrieved from reference TRBV28 and TRBJ1-6, is DVKVTQSSRYLVKRTGEKVFLECVQDMDHENMFWYRQDPGLGLRLIYFSYDVKMKEKGDIPEGYSVSREKKERFSLILESASTNQTSMYLCASRTTYRVRYNSPLHFGNGTRLTVT.